A single sample gave rise to the 16 T cell receptor beta chains below, sequenced in a study of CD8 T cells in Susac syndrome. RNA, at about 0.45 to 1 ug, was reverse transcribed with random hexamers. TCRdb reanalysed the immunoSEQ multiplex PCR reads using MiXCR and keeps one entry per CDR3 protein. The table lists roughly 190,000 distinct CDR3 sequences, about 95% of them singletons, with 0.1% in the top ten. The sample taken for sequencing was CD4+ T cells from PBMCs. The receptors stem from a human donor in good health.

The V gene is TRBV5-1, the J gene TRBJ2-7, with 11 bases matching TRBD2. J lost 2 bases, V lost 3 bases, and 10 bases had no gene match. Per germline, CDR1 SGHRS and CDR2 YFSETQ. CDR3 length: 17 residues. CDR3 sequence (DNA): TGCGCCAGCAGCTCCAGACTAGCGGGACTCTCAACCTACGAGCAGTACTTC. Translation: CASSSRLAGLSTYEQYF.

The chain carries TRBV29-1 and TRBJ2-3; tentative D call: TRBD1 (5 bases). This CDR3 comprises 14 residues. CDR1 and CDR2 (germline): SQVTM, ANQGSEA. Trimming removed 2 bases from V and 2 bases from J, with 11 bases in between. The CDR3, as DNA: TGCAGCGTTGAACCAGGGTTGTCCACAGATACGCAGTATTTT. Amino acid sequence: CSVEPGLSTDTQYF.

The chain is built from TRBV20-1 and TRBJ2-3, with TRBD2 as a possible D gene (6 bases). This CDR3 spans 14 amino acids. The V gene's germline CDR1 is DFQATT and CDR2 SNEGSKA (reference sequence). V shed 6 bases and J shed 2 bases, with 15 bases lying between them. CDR3 nucleotides: TGCAGTGCAAAAATAGGCGGGAACACAGATACGCAGTATTTT. Protein: CSAKIGGNTDTQYF.

The rearrangement uses TRBV7-3 and TRBJ2-1; 12 nucleotides align to TRBD2. Germline loops: CDR1 SGHTA, CDR2 FQGTGA. Unmatched junction bases numbered 6, after V lost 5 bases and J lost 7 bases. The CDR3 has 15 amino acids. CDR3 sequence (DNA): TGTGCCAGCAGCACCGGACTAGCGGGAAGGAATGAGCAGTTCTTC. It is translated as CASSTGLAGRNEQFF.

This chain connects TRBV29-1 to TRBJ2-5; 11 bases are shared with TRBD2. The J segment lost 2 bases and the V segment lost 6 bases, leaving 5 bases of the junction unmatched. Per germline, CDR1 SQVTM and CDR2 ANQGSEA. The CDR3 loop spans 14 amino acids. Here the CDR3 DNA reads TGCAGCGTAGTAGCGGGAGGGTCACAAGAGACCCAGTACTTC. Protein product: CSVVAGGSQETQYF.

This clonotype was detected once. CDR3 coding DNA: TGTGCCAGCAGCCAGGAAGCGGGAGGGTGGTACGAGCAGTACTTC. This sequence encodes CASSQEAGGWYEQYF. The V gene is TRBV4-2, the J gene TRBJ2-7, with 10 bases matching TRBD2. V lost 3 bases and J lost 4; bases outside the gene matches: 6. CDR1 and CDR2 (germline): LGHNA, YNFKEQ. The length of the CDR3 is 15 residues.

For the CDR3, the DNA is TGTGCCACCAGCTCTAGTCCCTCTAGCGCTAGGACCGGGGAGCTGTTTTTT. Translated, it gives CATSSSPSSARTGELFF. This rearrangement joins TRBV15 to TRBJ2-2, with D perhaps matching TRBD2 (6 bases). Germline assignment: CDR1 LNHNV and CDR2 YYDKDF (reference sequence). The CDR3 is 17 residues long. The ends were cut back, 5 bases at V and 5 bases at J, with 21 bases in the middle.

The CDR3 here is CASSRLAGGNEQFF. In DNA, the CDR3 is TGTGCCAGCAGCCGACTAGCGGGGGGGAATGAGCAGTTCTTC. The chain combines TRBV3-1 with TRBJ2-1, with 14 bases matching TRBD2. The germline CDR1 and CDR2 sequences are LGHDT and YNNKEL (reference sequence). There are 14 residues in the CDR3. The ends lost 4 bases at V and 7 bases at J; junction bases unmatched: 0.

This chain uses TRBV20-1 with TRBJ2-7; D gene uncertain. The CDR3 is 15 amino acids. CDR1 is DFQATT, CDR2 SNEGSKA, per germline (reference sequence). V lost 5 bases, J lost 3 bases, and 20 bases lay in between. The DNA for the CDR3 is TGCAGTGCTCCCCGCATCGCGGCTAACTTCTACGAGCAGTACTTC. Translated, it gives CSAPRIAANFYEQYF.

The V gene is TRBV27, the J gene TRBJ1-2; D gene uncertain. Germline CDR1 MNHEY, CDR2 SMNVEV (reference sequence). The CDR3 contains 12 residues. Trimming removed 6 bases at V and 7 bases at J, with 12 bases between. The CDR3 nucleotides are TGTGCCAGCAGAACCCTTCGTCGTGGCTACACCTTC. Translated: CASRTLRRGYTF.

The chain couples TRBV15 to TRBJ2-5; TRBD2 agrees at 10 bases. This CDR3 region has 15 residues. V dropped 1 base and J dropped 4; count of bases not matched to a gene: 3. Germline V lookup: CDR1 LNHNV, CDR2 YYDKDF (reference sequence). The CDR3 bases are TGTGCCACCAGCAGAGTCCTAGCGGGAGTAGAGACCCAGTACTTC. This sequence encodes CATSRVLAGVETQYF.

This chain joins TRBV3-1 and TRBJ2-1; either TRBD1 or TRBD2 may supply D (6 bases each). The CDR3 contains 15 residues. Between the trimmed V and J ends, which lost 3 bases and 1 base, there was a span of 10 bases. Germline lookup yields CDR1 LGHDT and CDR2 YNNKEL (reference sequence). CDR3 sequence reads: CASSQEGDSYNEQFF. CDR3 sequence (DNA): TGTGCCAGCAGCCAGGAGGGGGATTCCTACAATGAGCAGTTCTTC.

V is TRBV28 and J is TRBJ1-2; 7 nucleotides agree with TRBD1. The CDR3 runs to 14 residues. J gave up 0 bases and V 6 bases, and 4 bases lay outside the gene matches. The germline V gene encodes CDR1 MDHEN and CDR2 SYDVKM. CDR3 region: CASSSGTANYGYTF. CDR3 bases: TGTGCCAGCAGCTCCGGGACAGCTAACTATGGCTACACCTTC.

The chain has TRBV24-1 and TRBJ2-1; 11 bases match TRBD2. Germline CDR1 is KGHDR and CDR2 is SFDVKD. The ends lost 7 bases at V and 4 bases at J; junction bases unmatched: 2. The CDR3 is 14 residues long. The CDR3 nucleotides read TGTGCCACCAGAGGGACTAGCGGATACAATGAGCAGTTCTTC. It translates to CATRGTSGYNEQFF.

This chain uses TRBV12-3 or TRBV12-4 with TRBJ1-2; 7 bases are shared with TRBD1. CDR3 length equals 13 residues. J lost 6 bases, V lost 3 bases, and 4 bases had no gene match. DNA of the CDR3: TGTGCCAGCAGTTTTAGTGACAGGGATGGCTACACCTTC. It codes for CASSFSDRDGYTF.

V is TRBV30 and J is TRBJ1-1; unclear D gene. Germline loops: CDR1 GTSNPN, CDR2 SVGIG (reference sequence). This CDR3 spans 13 amino acids. V dropped 8 bases and J dropped 0 bases, with 13 bases sitting between them. CDR3 DNA sequence: TGTGCCAGAACACTAAAAATGAACACTGAAGCTTTCTTT. The encoded protein is CARTLKMNTEAFF.